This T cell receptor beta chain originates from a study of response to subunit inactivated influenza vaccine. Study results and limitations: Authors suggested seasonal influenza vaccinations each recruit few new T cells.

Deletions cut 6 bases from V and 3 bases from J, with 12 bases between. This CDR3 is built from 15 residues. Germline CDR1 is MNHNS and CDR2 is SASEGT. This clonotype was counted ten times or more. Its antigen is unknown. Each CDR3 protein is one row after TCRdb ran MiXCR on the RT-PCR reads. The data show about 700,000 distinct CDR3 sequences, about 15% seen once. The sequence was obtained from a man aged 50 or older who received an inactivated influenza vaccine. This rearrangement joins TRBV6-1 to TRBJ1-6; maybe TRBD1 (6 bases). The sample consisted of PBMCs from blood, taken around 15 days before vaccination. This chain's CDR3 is CASRPNRVYNSPLHF. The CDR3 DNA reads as TGTGCCAGCAGACCGAACAGGGTCTATAATTCACCCCTCCACTTT.